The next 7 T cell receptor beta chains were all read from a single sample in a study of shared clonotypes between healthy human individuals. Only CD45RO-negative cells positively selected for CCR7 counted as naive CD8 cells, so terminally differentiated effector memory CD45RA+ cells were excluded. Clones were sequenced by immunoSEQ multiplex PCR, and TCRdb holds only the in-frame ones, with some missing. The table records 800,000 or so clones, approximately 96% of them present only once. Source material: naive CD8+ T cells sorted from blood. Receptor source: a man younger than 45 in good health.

The CDR3 sequence is CASSEYGVDEKLFF. The DNA for the CDR3 is TGTGCCAGCAGTGAGTACGGGGTGGATGAAAAACTGTTTTTT. This rearrangement joins TRBV6-1 to TRBJ1-4; D is uncertain. The CDR3 runs to 14 residues. V lost 3 bases and J 6 bases, leaving 11 bases between the germline ends. Per germline, CDR1 MNHNS and CDR2 SASEGT.

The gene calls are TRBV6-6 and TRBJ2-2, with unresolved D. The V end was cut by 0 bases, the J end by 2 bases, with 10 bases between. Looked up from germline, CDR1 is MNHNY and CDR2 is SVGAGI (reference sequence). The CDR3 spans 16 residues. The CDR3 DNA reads TGTGCCAGCAGTTACTCGCGCGGATTAAACACCGGGGAGCTGTTTTTT. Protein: CASSYSRGLNTGELFF.

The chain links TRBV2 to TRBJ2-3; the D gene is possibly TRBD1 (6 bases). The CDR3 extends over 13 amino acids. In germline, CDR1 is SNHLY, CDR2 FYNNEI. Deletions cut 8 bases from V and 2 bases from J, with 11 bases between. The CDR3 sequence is CASGQTLTDTQYF. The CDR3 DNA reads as TGTGCCAGCGGACAGACACTCACAGATACGCAGTATTTT.

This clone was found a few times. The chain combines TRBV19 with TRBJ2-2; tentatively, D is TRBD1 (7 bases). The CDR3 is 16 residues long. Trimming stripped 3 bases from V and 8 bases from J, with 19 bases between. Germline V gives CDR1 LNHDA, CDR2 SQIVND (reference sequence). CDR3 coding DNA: TGTGCCAGTAGTATTAGGTCAGGGGGGCTATTTGGGGAGCTGTTTTTT. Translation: CASSIRSGGLFGELFF.

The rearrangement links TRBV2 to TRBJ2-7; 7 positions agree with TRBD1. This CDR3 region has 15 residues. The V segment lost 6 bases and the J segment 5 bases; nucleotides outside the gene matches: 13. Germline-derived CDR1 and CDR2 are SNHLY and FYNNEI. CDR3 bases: TGTGCCAGCAGCAGAAACCAGGGGGAATCCAACGAGCAGTACTTC. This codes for CASSRNQGESNEQYF.

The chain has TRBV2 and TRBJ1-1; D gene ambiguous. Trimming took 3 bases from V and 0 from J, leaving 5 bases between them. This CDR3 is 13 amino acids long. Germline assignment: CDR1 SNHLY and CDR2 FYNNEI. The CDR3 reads CASSERLNTEAFF. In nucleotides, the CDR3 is TGTGCCAGCAGTGAGAGGTTGAACACTGAAGCTTTCTTT.

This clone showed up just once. CDR3 amino acids: CASSRPDRENTEAFF. The CDR3, as DNA: TGTGCCAGCAGCCGTCCAGACCGGGAGAACACTGAAGCTTTCTTT. The V call is TRBV7-9, the J call TRBJ1-1; no clear D. The germline V and J ends were trimmed by 5 bases and 1 base, with 14 bases remaining between them. CDR3 length: 15 residues. From germline, CDR1 is SEHNR and CDR2 FQNEAQ (reference sequence).